This TCR beta chain was obtained from a study of technical replicates of blood from several donors. Looked up from germline, CDR1 is MNHEY and CDR2 is SVGAGI. Trimming took off 5 bases at V and 4 bases at J, with 8 bases between the two ends. The CDR3 is 12 residues long. The repertoire was sequenced with immunoSEQ multiplex PCR; TCRdb's copy has only in-frame clones and lacks some. The sample lists more than 65,000 clones; roughly 97% were seen once. The genes are TRBV6-5 and TRBJ1-2; no reliable D call. This receptor was identified in a human donor in good health. The sequencing sample was made of T cells isolated from PBMCs. CDR3 bases: TGTGCCAGCAGTCTGGACTTCTATGGCTACACCTTC. It translates to CASSLDFYGYTF.